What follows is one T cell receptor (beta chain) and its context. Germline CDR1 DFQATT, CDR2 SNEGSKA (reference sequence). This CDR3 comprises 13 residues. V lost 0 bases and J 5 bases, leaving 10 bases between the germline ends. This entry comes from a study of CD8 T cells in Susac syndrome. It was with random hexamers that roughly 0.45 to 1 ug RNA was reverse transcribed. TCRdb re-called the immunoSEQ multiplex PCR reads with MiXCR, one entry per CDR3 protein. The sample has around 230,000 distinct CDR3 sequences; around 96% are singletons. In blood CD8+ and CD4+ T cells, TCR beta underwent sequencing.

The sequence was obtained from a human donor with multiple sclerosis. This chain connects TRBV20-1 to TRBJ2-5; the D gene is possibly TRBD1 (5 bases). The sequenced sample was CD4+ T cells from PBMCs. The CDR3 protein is CSARETGRETQYF. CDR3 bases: TGCAGTGCTAGAGAAACAGGAAGGGAGACCCAGTACTTC.